The rows below give T cell receptor beta chains drawn from one sample of a study of vaccination and CD4 T cells after COVID-19. No antigen has been identified for these receptors. MiXCR, applied by TCRdb to the PCR reads, yields one record per CDR3 protein. This sample has approximately 4,400 distinct CDR3 sequences, with about 71% found just once. Sample: CD4+ T cells from blood, cultured in vitro. The source is a human donor in good health. The CDR3 runs from the conserved cysteine through the conserved F or W. A D gene is named only where the DNA matches it firmly. Not all rows give a size; the values are once, few, many and, for expanded clones, a class.

j_call,v_call,d_call,cdr3_length,clone_size,cdr3_aa,cdr3_nt
TRBJ2-7,TRBV5-1,.,13,.,CASSLTDGYEQYF,TGCGCCAGCAGCTTGACGGATGGCTACGAGCAGTACTTC
TRBJ2-7,TRBV10-3,TRBD1,16,.,CAISVQGQGSTYEQYF,TGTGCCATCAGCGTCCAGGGACAGGGGAGTACGTACGAGCAGTACTTC
TRBJ2-3,TRBV2,.,14,.,CATCEGGGWDTQYF,TGTGCCACCTGTGAGGGGGGGGGTTGGGATACGCAGTATTTT
TRBJ2-7,TRBV2,.,15,.,CASSKETGYSYEQYF,TGTGCCAGCAGTAAAGAAACGGGTTACTCCTACGAGCAGTACTTC
TRBJ2-2,TRBV6-1,.,14,.,CASRFRQNTGELFF,TGTGCCAGCAGGTTTCGGCAAAACACCGGGGAGCTGTTTTTT
TRBJ1-1,TRBV5-4,TRBD1,17,.,CASSLDRGRLMNTEAFF,TGTGCCAGCAGTTTAGACAGGGGGCGCCTTATGAACACTGAAGCTTTCTTT
TRBJ2-1,TRBV20-1,TRBD1,14,.,CSARGDRATHEQFF,TGCAGTGCTAGAGGGGACAGGGCTACCCATGAGCAGTTCTTC
TRBJ1-2,TRBV7-9,TRBD1,15,.,CASSPAGQGTYGYTF,TGTGCCAGCAGCCCGGCAGGACAGGGAACCTATGGCTACACCTTC
TRBJ1-5,TRBV15,.,17,.,CATSRDRGRRGGQPQHF,TGTGCCACCAGCAGAGATCGAGGGAGACGGGGAGGACAGCCCCAGCATTTT
TRBJ1-1,TRBV6-1,TRBD1,15,.,CASSLDGQGGTEAFF,TGTGCCAGCAGCCTCGACGGACAGGGCGGCACTGAAGCTTTCTTT
TRBJ2-3,TRBV20-1,TRBD2,16,.,CSARRAGGRRTDTQYF,TGCAGTGCTAGACGCGCGGGAGGGCGTAGGACAGATACGCAGTATTTT
TRBJ2-7,TRBV27,.,14,.,CASSVLGPSYEQYF,TGTGCCAGCAGTGTCCTTGGACCCTCCTACGAGCAGTACTTC
TRBJ1-6,TRBV6-2/TRBV6-3,TRBD1,16,few,CASRSGQGASNSPLHF,TGTGCCAGCAGATCGGGACAGGGGGCTTCTAATTCACCCCTCCACTTT
TRBJ1-2,TRBV28,.,12,.,CASSAPGYGYTF,TGTGCCAGCAGCGCCCCCGGCTATGGCTACACCTTC
TRBJ1-6,TRBV12-3/TRBV12-4,.,12,few,CATSFTGTPLHF,TGTGCCACCTCCTTTACAGGGACACCCCTCCACTTT
TRBJ1-5,TRBV20-1,.,15,.,CSARDGSRVNQPQHF,TGCAGTGCTAGAGATGGTAGCAGGGTTAATCAGCCCCAGCATTTT
TRBJ1-1,TRBV11-2,.,17,once,CATTRRQKGSLNTEAFF,TGTGCCACCACACGGAGGCAAAAGGGCTCGTTGAACACTGAAGCTTTCTTT
TRBJ2-5,TRBV10-3,TRBD1,15,.,CAISESDTGAETQYF,TGTGCCATCAGTGAGTCGGATACAGGGGCAGAGACCCAGTACTTC
TRBJ2-7,TRBV20-1,TRBD1,12,.,CSVPTGPYEQYF,TGCAGTGTCCCGACAGGGCCCTACGAGCAGTACTTC
TRBJ1-1,TRBV18,.,14,.,CASSLTALNTEAFF,TGTGCCAGCTCCCTGACAGCCTTAAACACTGAAGCTTTCTTT
TRBJ1-2,TRBV20-1,TRBD1,14,few,CSARAGTGGSGYTF,TGCAGTGCTAGAGCCGGGACAGGGGGTTCTGGCTACACCTTC
TRBJ2-5,TRBV11-3,.,14,.,CASSMSPAQETQYF,TGTGCCAGCTCGATGAGTCCAGCCCAAGAGACCCAGTACTTC
TRBJ2-7,TRBV7-9,TRBD2,12,.,CASSLTSGEQYF,TGTGCCAGCAGCTTAACTAGCGGCGAGCAGTACTTC
TRBJ1-5,TRBV5-1,.,15,.,CASSVTTGPNQPQHF,TGCGCCAGCAGCGTAACCACAGGGCCCAATCAGCCCCAGCATTTT
TRBJ1-2,TRBV7-9,TRBD1,14,.,CASSRQGRDYGYTF,TGTGCCAGCAGCCGACAGGGACGAGACTATGGCTACACCTTC
TRBJ2-2,TRBV12-3/TRBV12-4,TRBD2,16,.,CASSFGLAGLTGELFF,TGTGCCAGCAGTTTCGGACTAGCGGGATTAACCGGGGAGCTGTTTTTT
TRBJ1-2,TRBV27,TRBD1,14,.,CASRVGGADYGYTF,TGTGCCAGCAGGGTAGGGGGCGCAGACTATGGCTACACCTTC
TRBJ2-5,TRBV6-5,.,16,.,CASSWGTFSDQETQYF,TGTGCCAGCAGTTGGGGGACCTTTAGCGACCAAGAGACCCAGTACTTC
TRBJ1-2,TRBV12-3/TRBV12-4,TRBD1,13,.,CASSLQGVYGYTF,TGTGCCAGCAGTTTACAGGGGGTCTACGGCTACACCTTC
TRBJ1-5,TRBV12-3/TRBV12-4,.,14,.,CASSFYYSNQPQHF,TGTGCCAGCAGTTTTTACTATAGCAATCAGCCCCAGCATTTT
TRBJ2-7,TRBV7-2,TRBD2,16,.,CASSLGPQRGAYEQYF,TGTGCCAGCAGCTTAGGGCCACAACGGGGGGCCTACGAGCAGTACTTC
TRBJ2-1,TRBV20-1,.,21,.,CSARYRGGADSTKPNYNEQFF,TGCAGTGCTAGATACAGGGGGGGCGCGGACTCAACCAAACCCAACTACAATGAGCAGTTCTTC
TRBJ1-2,TRBV5-3,.,14,.,CASSPWTVRYGYTF,TGTGCCAGCAGCCCATGGACCGTCCGCTATGGCTACACCTTC
TRBJ2-1,TRBV18,TRBD1,17,.,CASSPTLAGQGVNEQFF,TGTGCCAGCTCACCAACGTTAGCAGGACAGGGGGTCAATGAGCAGTTCTTC
TRBJ2-3,TRBV29-1,TRBD2,12,.,CSELAGGNMQYF,TGCAGCGAACTAGCGGGAGGAAATATGCAGTATTTT
TRBJ2-1,TRBV5-4,TRBD2,13,.,CASSLGTRNEQFF,TGTGCCAGCAGCTTGGGGACTAGGAATGAGCAGTTCTTC
TRBJ1-5,TRBV6-1,.,14,.,CASREGIVNQPQHF,TGTGCCAGCAGGGAGGGTATAGTCAATCAGCCCCAGCATTTT
TRBJ2-7,TRBV7-2,.,17,.,CASSLRGGSGVTYEQYF,TGTGCCAGCAGCTTAAGGGGTGGTAGCGGCGTAACCTACGAGCAGTACTTC
TRBJ2-3,TRBV20-1,.,15,.,CSAIAPAQITDTQYF,TGCAGTGCTATTGCCCCAGCACAAATCACAGATACGCAGTATTTT
TRBJ2-6,TRBV7-9,.,15,.,CASSTTDSGANVLTF,TGTGCCAGCAGCACGACAGACTCTGGGGCCAACGTCCTGACTTTC
TRBJ2-3,TRBV19,TRBD1,16,.,CASSSETGLGTDTQYF,TGTGCCAGTAGTTCGGAGACAGGGCTTGGCACAGATACGCAGTATTTT
TRBJ2-7,TRBV20-1,.,13,.,CSAQWVARVEQYF,TGCAGTGCCCAGTGGGTCGCCAGGGTCGAGCAGTACTTC
TRBJ1-1,TRBV7-8,.,12,.,CASRRSNTEAFF,TGTGCCAGCAGACGATCGAACACTGAAGCTTTCTTT
TRBJ1-1,TRBV20-1,.,14,few,CSAPFQAPNTEAFF,TGCAGTGCCCCTTTTCAGGCGCCGAACACTGAAGCTTTCTTT
TRBJ1-2,TRBV20-1,.,12,.,CSARDWAAGYTF,TGCAGTGCTAGAGATTGGGCTGCCGGCTACACCTTC
TRBJ2-3,TRBV7-2,.,15,.,CASSLEASPTDTQYF,TGTGCCAGCAGCTTAGAGGCCAGCCCCACAGATACGCAGTATTTT
TRBJ1-5,TRBV6-1,.,18,.,CASSGRWGETLSNQPQHF,TGTGCCAGCAGTGGTCGGTGGGGGGAGACCCTTAGCAATCAGCCCCAGCATTTT
TRBJ1-1,TRBV19,.,14,few,CASIEAGRYTEAFF,TGTGCCAGTATCGAGGCTGGTAGGTACACTGAAGCTTTCTTT
TRBJ2-5,TRBV20-1,.,12,.,CSARGIQETQYF,TGCAGTGCTAGGGGAATTCAAGAGACCCAGTACTTC
TRBJ2-7,TRBV7-2,.,15,.,CASSPMLVVTYEQYF,TGTGCCAGCAGCCCCATGCTGGTCGTAACCTACGAGCAGTACTTC
TRBJ1-1,TRBV3-1,.,17,.,CASSQAPQVGGGTEAFF,TGTGCCAGCAGCCAAGCACCCCAGGTGGGGGGCGGCACTGAAGCTTTCTTT
TRBJ2-3,TRBV5-1,.,18,.,CASSLAQTTGRGTDTQYF,TGCGCCAGCAGCTTGGCCCAAACGACAGGGAGGGGCACAGATACGCAGTATTTT
TRBJ1-2,TRBV2,.,15,.,CASSSPTDPIYGYTF,TGTGCCAGCAGTTCCCCGACAGATCCCATCTATGGCTACACCTTC
TRBJ2-2,TRBV30,TRBD2,13,.,CAHGTSGTGELFF,TGTGCCCACGGGACTAGCGGCACCGGGGAGCTGTTTTTT
TRBJ1-3,TRBV20-1,.,15,.,CSATNGASSGNTIYF,TGCAGTGCTACCAACGGGGCAAGCTCTGGAAACACCATATATTTT